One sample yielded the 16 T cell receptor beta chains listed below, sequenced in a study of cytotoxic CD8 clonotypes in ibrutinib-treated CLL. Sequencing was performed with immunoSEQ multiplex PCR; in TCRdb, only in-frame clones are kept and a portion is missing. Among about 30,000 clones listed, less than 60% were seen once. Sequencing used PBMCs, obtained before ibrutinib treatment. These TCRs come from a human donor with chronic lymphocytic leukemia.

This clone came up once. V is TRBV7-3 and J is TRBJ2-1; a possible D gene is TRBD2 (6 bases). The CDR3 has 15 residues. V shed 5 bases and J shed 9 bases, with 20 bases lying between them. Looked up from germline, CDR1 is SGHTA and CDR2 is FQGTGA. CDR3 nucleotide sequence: TGTGCCAGCAGCCCAGAGGGACTCCCCGCTAGTGAGCAGTTCTTC. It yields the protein CASSPEGLPASEQFF.

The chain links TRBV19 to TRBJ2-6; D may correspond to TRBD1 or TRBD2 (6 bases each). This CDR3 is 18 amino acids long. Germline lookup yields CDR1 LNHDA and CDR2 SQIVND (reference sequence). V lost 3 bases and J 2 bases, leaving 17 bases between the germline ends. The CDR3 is CASSMLGGTGAGANVLTF. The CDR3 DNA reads TGTGCCAGTAGTATGTTGGGGGGCACGGGAGCTGGGGCCAACGTCCTGACTTTC.

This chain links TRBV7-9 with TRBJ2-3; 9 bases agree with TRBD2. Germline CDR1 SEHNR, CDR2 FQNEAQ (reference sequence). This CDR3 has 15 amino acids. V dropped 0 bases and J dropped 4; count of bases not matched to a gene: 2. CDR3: CASSLASSGADTQYF. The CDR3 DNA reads TGTGCCAGCAGCTTAGCGTCTAGCGGGGCAGATACGCAGTATTTT.

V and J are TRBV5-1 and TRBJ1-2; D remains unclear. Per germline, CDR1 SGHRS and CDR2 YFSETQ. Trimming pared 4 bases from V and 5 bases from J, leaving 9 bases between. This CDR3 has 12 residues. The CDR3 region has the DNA TGCGCCAGCAGCCTAGGCCCTTATGGCTACACCTTC. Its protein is CASSLGPYGYTF.

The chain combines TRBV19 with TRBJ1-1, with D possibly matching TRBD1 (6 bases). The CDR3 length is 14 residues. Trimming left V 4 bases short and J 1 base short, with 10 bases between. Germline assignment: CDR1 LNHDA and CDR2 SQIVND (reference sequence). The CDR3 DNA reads TGTGCCAGTAGTAAGACAGGTGCGAACACTGAAGCTTTCTTT. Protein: CASSKTGANTEAFF.

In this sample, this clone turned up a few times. CDR3 coding DNA: TGCAGCGTTTCCGGATCAGCGGGAGCAAGGTACGAGCAGTACTTC. It is translated as CSVSGSAGARYEQYF. The chain links TRBV29-1 to TRBJ2-7; 8 positions match TRBD2. V was pared by 5 bases and J by 4 bases, with 13 bases of the junction left unmatched. This CDR3 contains 15 residues. Germline V CDR1 and CDR2: SQVTM, ANQGSEA.

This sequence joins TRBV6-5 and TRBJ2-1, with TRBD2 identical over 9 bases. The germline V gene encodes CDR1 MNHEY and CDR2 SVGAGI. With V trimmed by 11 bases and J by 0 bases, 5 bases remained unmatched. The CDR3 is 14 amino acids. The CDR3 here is CAPLSGSSYNEQFF. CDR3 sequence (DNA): TGTGCCCCCCTTAGCGGGAGCTCCTACAATGAGCAGTTCTTC.

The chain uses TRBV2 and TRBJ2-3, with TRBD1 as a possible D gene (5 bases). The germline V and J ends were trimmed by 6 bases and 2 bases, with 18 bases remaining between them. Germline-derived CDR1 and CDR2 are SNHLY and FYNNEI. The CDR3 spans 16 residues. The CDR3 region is CASRATATMYTDTQYF. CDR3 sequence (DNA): TGTGCCAGCAGGGCGACAGCAACCATGTACACAGATACGCAGTATTTT.

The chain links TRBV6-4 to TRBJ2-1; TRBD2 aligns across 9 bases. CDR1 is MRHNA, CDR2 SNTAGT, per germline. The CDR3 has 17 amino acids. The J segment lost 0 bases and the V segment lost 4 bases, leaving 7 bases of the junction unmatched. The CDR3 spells CASSGSSGRSSYNEQFF. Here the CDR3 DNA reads TGTGCCAGCAGTGGCAGTAGCGGGAGAAGCTCCTACAATGAGCAGTTCTTC.

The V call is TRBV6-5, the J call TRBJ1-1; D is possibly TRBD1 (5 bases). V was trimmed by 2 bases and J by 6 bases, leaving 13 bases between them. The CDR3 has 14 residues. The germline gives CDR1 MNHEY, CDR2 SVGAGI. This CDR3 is CASSYRHGDPEAFF. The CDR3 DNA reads TGTGCCAGCAGTTACCGGCACGGGGACCCTGAAGCTTTCTTT.

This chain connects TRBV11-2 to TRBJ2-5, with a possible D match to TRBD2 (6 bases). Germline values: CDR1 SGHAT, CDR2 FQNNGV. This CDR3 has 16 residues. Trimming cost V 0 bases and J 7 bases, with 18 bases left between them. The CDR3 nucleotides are TGTGCCAGCAGCTTAGATAAACTAGCTTTAGGAGGGACCCAGTACTTC. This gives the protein CASSLDKLALGGTQYF.

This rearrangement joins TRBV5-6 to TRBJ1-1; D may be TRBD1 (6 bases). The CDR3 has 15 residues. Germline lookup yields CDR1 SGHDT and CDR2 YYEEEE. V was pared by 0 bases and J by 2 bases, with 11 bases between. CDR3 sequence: CASSLETGFNTEAFF. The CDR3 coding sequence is TGTGCCAGCAGCTTGGAGACAGGCTTTAACACTGAAGCTTTCTTT.

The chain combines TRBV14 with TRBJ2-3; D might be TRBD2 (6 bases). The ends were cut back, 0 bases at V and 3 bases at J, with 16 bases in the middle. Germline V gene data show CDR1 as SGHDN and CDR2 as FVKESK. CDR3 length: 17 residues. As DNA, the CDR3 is TGTGCCAGCAGCCAAGATAAGGCTGGGAGGAGGACAGATACGCAGTATTTT. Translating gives CASSQDKAGRRTDTQYF.

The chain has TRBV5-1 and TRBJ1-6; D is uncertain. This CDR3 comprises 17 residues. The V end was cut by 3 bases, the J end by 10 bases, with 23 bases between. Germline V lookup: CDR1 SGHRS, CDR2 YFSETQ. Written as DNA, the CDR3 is TGCGCCAGCAGCTCGTGGGGTCCCGGGTTTGTGGAGTCACCCCTCCACTTT. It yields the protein CASSSWGPGFVESPLHF.

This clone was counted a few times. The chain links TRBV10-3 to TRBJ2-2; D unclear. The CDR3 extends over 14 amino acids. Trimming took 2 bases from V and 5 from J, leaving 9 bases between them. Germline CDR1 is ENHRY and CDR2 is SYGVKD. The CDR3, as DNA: TGTGCCATCAGTGAGGGAAGATCGACCGGGGAGCTGTTTTTT. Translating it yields CAISEGRSTGELFF.

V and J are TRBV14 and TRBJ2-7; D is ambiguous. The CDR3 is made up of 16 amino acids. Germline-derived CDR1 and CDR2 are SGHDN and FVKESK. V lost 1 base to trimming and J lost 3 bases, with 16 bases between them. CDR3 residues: CASSQGPGSGYYEQYF. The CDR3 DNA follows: TGTGCCAGCAGCCAAGGTCCCGGGTCTGGGTACTACGAGCAGTACTTC.